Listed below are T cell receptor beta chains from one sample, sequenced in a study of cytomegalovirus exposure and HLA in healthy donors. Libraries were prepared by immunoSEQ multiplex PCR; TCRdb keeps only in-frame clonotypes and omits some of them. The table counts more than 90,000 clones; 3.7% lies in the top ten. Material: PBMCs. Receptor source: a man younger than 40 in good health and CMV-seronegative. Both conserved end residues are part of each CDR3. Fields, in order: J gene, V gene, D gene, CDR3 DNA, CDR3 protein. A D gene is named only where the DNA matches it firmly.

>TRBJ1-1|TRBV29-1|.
TGCAGCGTTGAACACAGCCTGAACACTGAAGCTTTCTTT
CSVEHSLNTEAFF
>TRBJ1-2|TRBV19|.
TGTGCTAGTAGTATCGTCAGGGTGAGCTATGGCTACACCTTC
CASSIVRVSYGYTF
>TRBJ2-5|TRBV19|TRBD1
TGTGCCAGTAGTAATTTACGGGACAGAAAAGAGACCCAGTACTTC
CASSNLRDRKETQYF
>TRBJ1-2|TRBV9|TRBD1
TGTGCCAGCAGCGTACAGGACAGGGACCGTGGCTACACCTTC
CASSVQDRDRGYTF
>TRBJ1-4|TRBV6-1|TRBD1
TGTGCCAGCAGTGATGAGGGACAGGGAGATGAAAAACTGTTTTTT
CASSDEGQGDEKLFF
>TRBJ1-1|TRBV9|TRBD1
TGTGCCAGCAGGACCGGGACAGGGAACACTGAAGCTTTCTTT
CASRTGTGNTEAFF
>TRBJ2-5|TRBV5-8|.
TGTGCCAGCAGCTTGCCGCGGGCCGGCAGCCAAGAGACCCAGTACTTC
CASSLPRAGSQETQYF
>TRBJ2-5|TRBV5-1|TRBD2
TGCGCCAGCACCTTGGTGGTAGCGGGGGACCAGGGGACCCAGTACTTC
CASTLVVAGDQGTQYF
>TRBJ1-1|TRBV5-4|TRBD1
TGTGCCAGCAGCTGGGGACAGGGGCAAACTGAAGCTTTCTTT
CASSWGQGQTEAFF
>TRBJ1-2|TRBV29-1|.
TGCAGCTCTGAGGGGGGGGAGAGCTATGGCTACACCTTC
CSSEGGESYGYTF
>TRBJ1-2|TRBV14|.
TGTGCCAGCAGCCAAGAGTTTCGGGGAGGAGACTATGGCTACACCTTC
CASSQEFRGGDYGYTF
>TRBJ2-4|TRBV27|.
TGTGCCAGCAGTTTATCGTGGGGGGAGGCCAAAAACATTCAGTACTTC
CASSLSWGEAKNIQYF
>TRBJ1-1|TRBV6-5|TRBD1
TGTGCCAGCAGTTGGACAGGGAACACTGAAGCTTTCTTT
CASSWTGNTEAFF
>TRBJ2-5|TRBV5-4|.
TGTGCCAGCAGCCCCGCTGAGTCCCAAGAGACCCAGTACTTC
CASSPAESQETQYF
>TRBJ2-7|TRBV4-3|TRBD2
TGCGCCAGCAGCCCCCAATGGGCGGGAGGGAATAACGAGCAGTACTTC
CASSPQWAGGNNEQYF
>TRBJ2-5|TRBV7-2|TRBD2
TGTGCCAGCAGCCAAGACCCCCGGGCTAGCGGGGGGTACCAAGAGACCCAGTACTTC
CASSQDPRASGGYQETQYF
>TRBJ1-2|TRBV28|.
TGTGCCAGCAGCTCGGAATCGGTCGGGGGGAAGTTTTTC
CASSSESVGGKFF
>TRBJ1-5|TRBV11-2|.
TGTGCCAGCAGCTTATCAGGGCGCAATCAGCCCCAGCATTTT
CASSLSGRNQPQHF
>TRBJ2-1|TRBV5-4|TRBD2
TGTGCCAGCAGCTTGACGCAAGGGAGGGCGACTGGGGAGTCCTACAATGAGCAGTTCTTC
CASSLTQGRATGESYNEQFF
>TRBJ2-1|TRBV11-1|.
TGTGCCAGCAGCCGGGACGGAGGGTTGAATGAGCAGTTCTTC
CASSRDGGLNEQFF
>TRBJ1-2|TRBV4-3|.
TGCGCCAGCAGCCAAGTTGGACAGATCCTCTATGGCTACACCTTC
CASSQVGQILYGYTF
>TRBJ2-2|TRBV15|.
TGTGCCACCAGCTTTCAGACGAACACCGGGGAGCTGTTTTTT
CATSFQTNTGELFF
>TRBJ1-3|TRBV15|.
TGTGCCACCAGCAGACAGGGTTCTGGAAACACCATATATTTT
CATSRQGSGNTIYF
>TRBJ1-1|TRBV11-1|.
TGTGCCAGCAGCGATCGTCTGGGTGAGGCGGTTCAGGCTTTCTTT
CASSDRLGEAVQAFF
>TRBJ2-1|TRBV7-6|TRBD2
TGTGCCAGCAGTTCTGATAGCGGGGGGGTTTACAATGAGCAGTTCTTC
CASSSDSGGVYNEQFF
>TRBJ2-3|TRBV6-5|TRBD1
TGTGCCAGTCACAGGGGAGATACGCAGTATTTT
CASHRGDTQYF
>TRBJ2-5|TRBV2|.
TGTGCCAGCAGTGAATTAACAGGGAAAGAGACCCAGTACTTC
CASSELTGKETQYF
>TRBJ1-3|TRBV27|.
TGTGCCAGCAGTTTATGGGGAGGGGCAGACCTTCCTGGAAACACCATATATTTT
CASSLWGGADLPGNTIYF
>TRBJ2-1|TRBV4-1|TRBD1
TGCGCCAGCAGCCGAGGGACAGGGGAGTACAATGAGCAGTTCTTC
CASSRGTGEYNEQFF
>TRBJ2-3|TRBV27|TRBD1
TGTGCCAGCCGGGACAGGGGACCAGATACGCAGTATTTT
CASRDRGPDTQYF
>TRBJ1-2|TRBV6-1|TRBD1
TGTGCCAGTTCCCGGGACAGGGTTGAACACTATGGCTACACCTTC
CASSRDRVEHYGYTF
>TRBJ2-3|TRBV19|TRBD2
TGTGCCAGTAGTTATAGCGGGGGGGCAGATACGCAGTATTTT
CASSYSGGADTQYF
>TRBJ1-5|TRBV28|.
TGTGCCAGCAGTACCGGGACTCGGCCCCAGCATTTT
CASSTGTRPQHF
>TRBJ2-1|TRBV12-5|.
TGTGCTAGTGGTTTGGACCAGGGATGGCATGAGCAGTTCTTC
CASGLDQGWHEQFF
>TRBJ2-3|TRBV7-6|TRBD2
TGTGCCAGCAGCCGTAGGGGGGTAGCGGGGGATCCAGATACGCAGTATTTT
CASSRRGVAGDPDTQYF
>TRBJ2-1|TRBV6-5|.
TGTGCCAGCAGTAACGTCCCCCCCAGGGAAAGAGAGCAGTTCTTC
CASSNVPPREREQFF
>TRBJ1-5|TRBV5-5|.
TGTGCCAGCAGCTCGGGGGGCAGCAGCAATCAGCCCCAGCATTTT
CASSSGGSSNQPQHF
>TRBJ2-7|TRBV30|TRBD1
TGTGCCTGGGGGGACAGGGGGATCGAGCAGTACTTC
CAWGDRGIEQYF
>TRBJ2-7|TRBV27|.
TGTGCCAGCAGTTTGTACAGTGGGTACGAGCAGTACTTC
CASSLYSGYEQYF
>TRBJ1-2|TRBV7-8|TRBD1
TGTGCCAGCAGCTTGCAGGGGGCGATGGACTATGGCTACACCTTC
CASSLQGAMDYGYTF
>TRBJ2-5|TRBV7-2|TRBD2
TGTGCCAGCAGCCCTAGGCGGGCTAGCGGGGGTTCGTCCCAGTACTTC
CASSPRRASGGSSQYF